Following are 21 T cell receptor beta chains from one sample sequenced in a study of shared clonotypes between healthy human individuals. TCRdb's table, derived via immunoSEQ multiplex PCR, lists solely in-frame clones and lacks some. The table has over a million clones, around 97% seen once. Material: naive CD4+ T cells sorted from blood. Noted subset: CD45RA+ positively selected. The source of these receptors is a man younger than 40 in good health.

The chain is built from TRBV28 and TRBJ1-5, with D tentatively TRBD1 (6 bases). The CDR3 is made up of 16 amino acids. Germline assignment: CDR1 MDHEN and CDR2 SYDVKM. V lost 6 bases, J lost 0 bases, and 15 bases lay in between. CDR3 nucleotide sequence: TGTGCCAGCAGACGGGCAGGGGCCCTTAGCAATCAGCCCCAGCATTTT. Translation gives CASRRAGALSNQPQHF.

The CDR3 here is CATSTGNGNQPQHF. CDR3 nucleotides: TGTGCCACCTCGACAGGGAACGGCAATCAGCCCCAGCATTTT. This chain connects TRBV6-1 to TRBJ1-5; 7 bases fit TRBD1. The junction had 8 bases not matched to a gene; V was cut back by 10 bases and J by 2 bases. This CDR3 region has 14 residues. Germline assignment: CDR1 MNHNS and CDR2 SASEGT.

V gene TRBV2 combines with J gene TRBJ2-7, with 13 bases identical to TRBD2. Germline CDR1 is SNHLY and CDR2 is FYNNEI. Trimming removed 6 bases from V and 3 bases from J; junction bases left unmatched: 8. The CDR3 spans 16 residues. CDR3 protein: CASSLRTSGSFYEQYF. CDR3 coding DNA: TGTGCCAGCAGCCTCCGGACTAGCGGGAGTTTCTACGAGCAGTACTTC.

The genes are TRBV6-4 and TRBJ2-3; D is perhaps TRBD1 (6 bases). Germline CDR1 MRHNA, CDR2 SNTAGT. The CDR3 sequence is 14 residues long. The V end lost 5 bases, the J end lost 4 bases, and 13 bases lay between the germline ends. CDR3 DNA: TGTGCCAGCAGTTCGGGTGGGGGCGCAGATACGCAGTATTTT. Its translation: CASSSGGGADTQYF.

The chain has TRBV11-2 and TRBJ2-5, with D possibly matching TRBD2 (7 bases). This CDR3 is built from 14 residues. The V end lost 5 bases, the J end lost 5 bases, and 15 bases lay between the germline ends. Looked up from germline, CDR1 is SGHAT and CDR2 is FQNNGV. CDR3 amino acids: CASSLGGAGETQYF. Here the CDR3 DNA reads TGTGCCAGCAGCCTAGGGGGGGCGGGCGAGACCCAGTACTTC.

The chain couples TRBV6-1 to TRBJ2-1, with TRBD2 matching over 7 bases. Germline V lookup: CDR1 MNHNS, CDR2 SASEGT. This CDR3 is 14 amino acids long. The V and J ends lost 10 bases and 2 bases, in that order; junction bases with no gene match: 8. The CDR3 loop is CATLGGRTYNEQFF. CDR3 DNA sequence: TGTGCCACTCTCGGGGGGAGGACCTACAATGAGCAGTTCTTC.

The CDR3 bases are TGTGCCAGCAGCCCGCCCGGGAGTTTAGAAAACGGAGAGACCCAGTACTTC. Residues: CASSPPGSLENGETQYF. This sequence joins TRBV13 and TRBJ2-5, with a weak D call TRBD2 (6 bases). V lost 5 bases, J lost 4 bases, and 23 bases lay in between. Germline CDR1 reads PRHDT; CDR2 reads FYEKMQ (reference sequence). The CDR3 length is 17 residues.

The rearrangement joins TRBV11-2 to TRBJ1-2; D possibly corresponds to TRBD1 (5 bases). Germline-derived CDR1 and CDR2 are SGHAT and FQNNGV. The length of the CDR3 is 15 residues. Between the trimmed V and J ends, which lost 3 bases and 4 bases, there was a span of 15 bases. In DNA form, the CDR3 reads TGTGCCAGCAGCTTTCCGGGGGTTCTCGGCTATGGCTACACCTTC. Residues: CASSFPGVLGYGYTF.

The CDR3 reads CASSSQSDTQYF. CDR3 sequence (DNA): TGTGCCAGCAGCTCCCAGTCAGATACGCAGTATTTT. The chain has TRBV9 and TRBJ2-3; D gene uncertain. Per the germline V gene, CDR1 is SGDLS and CDR2 is YYNGEE. Between the trimmed V and J ends, which lost 4 bases and 4 bases, there was a span of 7 bases. This CDR3 has 12 amino acids.

The chain employs TRBV10-3 and TRBJ2-3, with 7 positions matching TRBD1. CDR3 size: 14 residues. Germline V lookup: CDR1 ENHRY, CDR2 SYGVKD. V shed 1 base, J shed 12 bases, and the junction held 10 bases outside the gene matches. The CDR3 region is CAISEYSVRDSQYF. For the CDR3, the DNA is TGTGCCATCAGTGAGTACTCAGTCCGGGACAGTCAGTATTTT.

The V call is TRBV18, the J call TRBJ1-4, with 8 bases identical to TRBD1. Germline CDR1 KGHSH, CDR2 LQKENI. The CDR3 runs to 16 residues. J lost 7 bases, V lost 1 base, and 8 bases had no gene match. Written as DNA, the CDR3 is TGTGCCAGCTCACCACGACGGGACAGGCAGAGTGAAAAACTGTTTTTT. Its translation: CASSPRRDRQSEKLFF.

The V gene is TRBV10-2, the J gene TRBJ2-7; 7 bases fit TRBD1. This CDR3 region has 14 residues. Germline CDR1 and CDR2: WSHSY and SAAADI. Trimming at V came to 5 bases and at J to 1 base, leaving 5 bases not matched to a gene. The chain's CDR3 is CASSLGTDSYEQYF. The CDR3 bases are TGCGCCAGCAGTCTAGGGACAGATTCCTACGAGCAGTACTTC.

CDR3 coding DNA: TGTGCCAGCACCCTGACCCACCGATTAGGGCCCCAGCATTTT. This gives the protein CASTLTHRLGPQHF. The chain joins TRBV28 to TRBJ1-5; D is unresolved. V lost 7 bases, J lost 9 bases, and 19 bases lay in between. Looked up from germline, CDR1 is MDHEN and CDR2 is SYDVKM. This CDR3 spans 14 amino acids.

V usage is TRBV19 and J usage is TRBJ1-5; 8 positions match TRBD1. Germline trimming cut 6 bases from V and 6 bases from J; bases unmatched to any gene: 7. The germline V gene has CDR1 LNHDA and CDR2 SQIVND (reference sequence). This CDR3 has 14 residues. As DNA, the CDR3 is TGTGCCAGTAGACAAAACAGGGGGAGTCAGCCCCAGCATTTT. Encoded protein: CASRQNRGSQPQHF.

As to this clone: The sample contains more than one DNA sequence encoding this CDR3. The rearrangement uses TRBV30 and TRBJ1-1; D not resolved. Trimming removed 3 bases at V and 0 bases at J, with 5 bases between. In germline, CDR1 is GTSNPN, CDR2 SVGIG (reference sequence). This CDR3 has 12 residues. The CDR3 DNA reads as TGTGCCTGGAGCCGTGTGAACACTGAAGCTTTCTTT. This sequence encodes CAWSRVNTEAFF.

The rearrangement uses TRBV18 and TRBJ2-7; D gene ambiguous. The CDR3 extends over 15 amino acids. V lost 2 bases and J 2 bases, leaving 13 bases between the germline ends. Germline V CDR1 and CDR2: KGHSH, LQKENI. Written as DNA, the CDR3 is TGTGCCAGCTCACCATCGATGGCAGCCACCTACGAGCAGTACTTC. Protein product: CASSPSMAATYEQYF.

The rearrangement uses TRBV6-1 and TRBJ2-5; D ambiguous. V was pared by 6 bases and J by 2 bases, with 7 bases between. Per the germline V gene, CDR1 is MNHNS and CDR2 is SASEGT. This CDR3 comprises 12 residues. The CDR3 is CASRYTQETQYF. The CDR3 DNA reads as TGTGCCAGCAGGTACACTCAAGAGACCCAGTACTTC.

The chain uses TRBV25-1 and TRBJ2-1, with no clear D. The germline V gene has CDR1 MGHDK and CDR2 SYGVNS. There are 12 residues in the CDR3. Trimming left V 3 bases short and J 14 bases short, with 14 bases between. The CDR3 reads CASSDTYNGEFF. Written as DNA, the CDR3 is TGTGCCAGCAGTGACACTTACAACGGAGAGTTCTTC.

The chain has TRBV7-9 and TRBJ2-7, with D perhaps matching TRBD2 (5 bases). Trimming took 5 bases from V and 7 from J, leaving 18 bases between them. Germline V gives CDR1 SEHNR, CDR2 FQNEAQ (reference sequence). The CDR3 totals 14 residues. In nucleotides, the CDR3 is TGTGCCAGCAGCCAGGAGCGGAGCTCAAAGGAGCAGTACTTC. Its protein is CASSQERSSKEQYF.

The chain is built from TRBV14 and TRBJ2-1, with 8 bases identical to TRBD1. This CDR3 has 15 residues. V gave up 4 bases and J gave up 6 bases; unmatched junction bases: 8. Looked up from germline, CDR1 is SGHDN and CDR2 is FVKESK. This CDR3 reads CASSPQGGWGNEQFF. As DNA, the CDR3 is TGTGCCAGCAGCCCACAGGGGGGCTGGGGCAATGAGCAGTTCTTC.

This chain uses TRBV19 with TRBJ1-5; 11 bases are a match to TRBD1. The CDR3 runs 14 residues. Trimming removed 7 bases from V and 6 bases from J; junction bases left unmatched: 5. Germline V gene sequence: CDR1 LNHDA, CDR2 SQIVND (reference sequence). The CDR3 DNA reads TGTGCCAGTATAGGACAGGGGGCGGCTCAGCCCCAGCATTTT. This translates into CASIGQGAAQPQHF.